These 32 T cell receptor beta chains were all obtained from the same sample, sequenced in a study of T cell changes during pregnancy in multiple sclerosis. Sequencing used immunoSEQ multiplex PCR; TCRdb keeps in-frame clones, though not all of them. The top ten clones hold 0.67% of a sample with approximately 44,000 clones, roughly 89% of them seen once. Material: CD4+ T cells from peripheral blood mononuclear cells, obtained in the first trimester of pregnancy. Receptor source: a female donor with multiple sclerosis, enrolled in a pregnancy study.

This sequence joins TRBV11-2 and TRBJ2-5, with D possibly TRBD2 on 6 matching bases. The germline V gene encodes CDR1 SGHAT and CDR2 FQNNGV. V was pared by 0 bases and J by 2 bases, with 16 bases between. The CDR3 has 17 amino acids. CDR3 sequence: CASSLDAEGITQETQYF. CDR3 nucleotide sequence: TGTGCCAGCAGCTTAGATGCGGAGGGCATTACTCAAGAGACCCAGTACTTC.

The rearrangement joins TRBV18 to TRBJ1-4; no reliable D call. CDR3 length: 16 amino acids. Germline V gives CDR1 KGHSH, CDR2 LQKENI. Trimming left V 3 bases short and J 3 bases short, with 14 bases between. The CDR3 loop reads CASSPAGKVPNEKLFF. For the CDR3, the DNA is TGTGCCAGCTCACCCGCGGGAAAGGTACCTAATGAAAAACTGTTTTTT.

This clone was counted once. The chain links TRBV6-1 to TRBJ1-2; 8 nucleotides line up with TRBD1. The CDR3 totals 16 residues. Germline V lookup: CDR1 MNHNS, CDR2 SASEGT. J was trimmed by 2 bases and V by 4 bases; bases with no gene match: 9. The CDR3 DNA sequence: TGTGCCAGCAGTGCCTCCTCAGGGGGCTTCAACTATGGCTACACCTTC. Encoded protein: CASSASSGGFNYGYTF.

V gene TRBV5-4 combines with J gene TRBJ2-7; 8 bases are a match to TRBD1. Germline V gene data show CDR1 as SGHNT and CDR2 as YYREEE (reference sequence). The V segment lost 3 bases and the J segment 2 bases; nucleotides outside the gene matches: 7. The CDR3 totals 15 residues. CDR3 loop: CASSYDRGLTYEQYF. The CDR3 nucleotides read TGTGCCAGCAGCTACGACAGGGGCTTAACCTACGAGCAGTACTTC.

This clone was counted between two and nine times. The CDR3: CAWRQTGTIHEQYF. In DNA form, the CDR3 reads TGTGCCTGGAGGCAAACAGGGACTATCCACGAGCAGTACTTC. V and J are TRBV30 and TRBJ2-7; possible D gene TRBD2, 7 bases. CDR1 and CDR2 (germline): GTSNPN, SVGIG (reference sequence). The CDR3 totals 14 residues. Trimming left V 3 bases short and J 5 bases short, with 17 bases between.

This rearrangement joins TRBV19 to TRBJ1-5; TRBD1 agrees at 9 bases. Looked up from germline, CDR1 is LNHDA and CDR2 is SQIVND (reference sequence). V lost 7 bases and J lost 0; bases outside the gene matches: 10. CDR3 size: 17 residues. The CDR3 loop is CASIDGTGTYSNQPQHF. CDR3 nucleotides: TGTGCCAGTATCGACGGGACAGGGACCTATAGCAATCAGCCCCAGCATTTT.

This chain connects TRBV12-5 to TRBJ2-7; 7 bases agree with TRBD2. Germline assignment: CDR1 LGHNT and CDR2 FRNRAP. V lost 1 base, J lost 5 bases, and 5 bases stayed unmatched. The CDR3 is 14 residues long. The CDR3 DNA sequence: TGTGCTAGTGGTTTGGGGACTAGTCTCGACGAGCAGTACTTC. This gives the protein CASGLGTSLDEQYF.

A single count supports this clone. The CDR3 sequence: CASSDTGVRGYTF. For the CDR3, the DNA is TGTGCCAGCAGTGACACAGGGGTCAGAGGCTACACCTTC. The chain joins TRBV2 to TRBJ1-2, with 7 bases matching TRBD1. The V gene end was trimmed by 3 bases and the J gene end by 8 bases; junction bases not matched to a gene: 6. Germline V lookup: CDR1 SNHLY, CDR2 FYNNEI. The CDR3 length is 13 residues.

The chain uses TRBV5-1 and TRBJ2-7; possibly TRBD1 for D (6 bases). Germline CDR1 reads SGHRS; CDR2 reads YFSETQ. With 3 bases removed from V and 3 bases from J, the gap between germline ends came to 16 bases. This CDR3 spans 15 amino acids. In nucleotides, the CDR3 is TGCGCCAGCAGCTCCAGGGGAGTCTCATACTACGAGCAGTACTTC. Amino acid sequence: CASSSRGVSYYEQYF.

The J gene is TRBJ2-1, the V gene TRBV9; the match to TRBD2 covers 8 bases. This CDR3 has 18 residues. CDR1 and CDR2 (germline): SGDLS, YYNGEE. V was clipped by 0 bases and J by 10 bases; unmatched bases: 18. The CDR3 sequence: CASSVGPGGLELGGEQFF. The CDR3 DNA reads as TGTGCCAGCAGCGTAGGACCGGGGGGGCTTGAGTTGGGAGGCGAGCAGTTCTTC.

This chain uses TRBV10-3 with TRBJ1-5; weak D call: TRBD1 (5 bases). Per the germline V gene, CDR1 is ENHRY and CDR2 is SYGVKD. The CDR3 is 13 residues long. The V end lost 2 bases, the J end lost 4 bases, and 6 bases lay between the germline ends. The CDR3 spells CAISEAGNQPQHF. CDR3 DNA sequence: TGTGCCATCAGTGAGGCAGGGAATCAGCCCCAGCATTTT.

J is TRBJ2-3 and V is TRBV5-1; maybe TRBD2 (6 bases). Trimming stripped 2 bases from V and 0 bases from J, with 10 bases between. The CDR3 contains 15 residues. Germline V gene lookup returns CDR1 SGHRS and CDR2 YFSETQ. The CDR3 is CASSFPGESTDTQYF. As DNA, the CDR3 is TGCGCCAGCAGCTTCCCGGGAGAGAGCACAGATACGCAGTATTTT. The whole variable domain, filled in from reference TRBV5-1 and TRBJ2-3, reads KAGVTQTPRYLIKTRGQQVTLSCSPISGHRSVSWYQQTPGQGLQFLFEYFSETQRNKGNFPGRFSGRQFSNSRSEMNVSTLELGDSALYLCASSFPGESTDTQYFGPGTRLTVL.

This sequence joins TRBV6-1 and TRBJ1-2; TRBD1 might be the D (5 bases). The CDR3 covers 12 residues. The V end lost 4 bases, the J end lost 8 bases, and 11 bases lay between the germline ends. The germline CDR1 and CDR2 sequences are MNHNS and SASEGT. CDR3 in DNA: TGTGCCAGCAGTGCCAGGGTTTCGGGCTACACCTTC. Amino acid sequence: CASSARVSGYTF.

The chain is built from TRBV5-3 and TRBJ2-7; D not certain. TRBV5-3 is given ORF status, its function remaining uncertain. Trimming took off 5 bases at V and 6 bases at J, with 12 bases between the two ends. The CDR3 covers 12 residues. CDR3 sequence: CARSRGQAEQYF. DNA of the CDR3: TGTGCCAGAAGTCGTGGGCAAGCCGAGCAGTACTTC.

The chain is built from TRBV5-1 and TRBJ2-3; D not resolved. The V end lost 4 bases, the J end lost 6 bases, and 9 bases lay between the germline ends. The CDR3 length is 12 residues. Germline values: CDR1 SGHRS, CDR2 YFSETQ. This CDR3 is CASSTAADTQYF. The CDR3 DNA sequence: TGCGCCAGCAGCACGGCAGCGGATACGCAGTATTTT.

In its sample, this clone was seen once. The chain has TRBV2 and TRBJ2-1; the match to TRBD2 covers 7 bases. This CDR3 region has 14 residues. V lost 7 bases and J lost 6; bases outside the gene matches: 9. Germline CDR1 is SNHLY and CDR2 is FYNNEI. CDR3 nucleotide sequence: TGTGCCAGCAATGGCGGGAGATGGTCCAATGAGCAGTTCTTC. Protein: CASNGGRWSNEQFF.

The V call is TRBV29-1, the J call TRBJ2-1, with TRBD2 as a possible D gene (6 bases). Germline CDR1 and CDR2: SQVTM and ANQGSEA. There are 11 residues in the CDR3. Between the trimmed V and J ends, which lost 6 bases and 10 bases, there was a span of 13 bases. CDR3 bases: TGCAGCGTGGGCCTAGCGCCGGAGCAGTTCTTC. It translates to CSVGLAPEQFF.

The chain has TRBV28 and TRBJ1-2, with D perhaps TRBD1 (6 bases). The CDR3 has 14 residues. Germline V gives CDR1 MDHEN, CDR2 SYDVKM. Trimming cost V 6 bases and J 8 bases, with 19 bases left between them. The CDR3 sequence: CASRPGQSFDGYTF. DNA of the CDR3: TGTGCCAGCAGGCCGGGACAATCTTTTGACGGCTACACCTTC.

This sequence joins TRBV9 and TRBJ2-5, with D possibly matching TRBD1 (5 bases). Trimming took off 3 bases at V and 2 bases at J, with 8 bases between the two ends. Per germline, CDR1 SGDLS and CDR2 YYNGEE. This CDR3 is built from 13 residues. The CDR3 is CASSGTRQETQYF. The CDR3 DNA follows: TGTGCCAGCAGCGGGACAAGGCAAGAGACCCAGTACTTC.

This chain joins TRBV28 and TRBJ2-7; 8 positions match TRBD1. This CDR3 contains 14 residues. Looked up from germline, CDR1 is MDHEN and CDR2 is SYDVKM. Trimming at V came to 5 bases and at J to 3 bases, leaving 6 bases not matched to a gene. CDR3: CASSRDRGSYEQYF. The CDR3 nucleotides read TGTGCCAGCAGTCGCGACAGGGGAAGCTACGAGCAGTACTTC.

This clone was counted a single time. The rearrangement uses TRBV7-3 and TRBJ2-3; TRBD2 aligns across 10 bases. CDR1 SGHTA and CDR2 FQGTGA come from the germline V gene. The CDR3 length is 14 residues. V trimming: 2 bases; J trimming: 4 bases; junction bases outside the gene matches: 0. CDR3 protein: CASSLLAGADTQYF. CDR3 DNA: TGTGCCAGCAGCTTACTAGCGGGAGCAGATACGCAGTATTTT.

The count of this clone is one. The chain links TRBV6-5 to TRBJ2-3, with 11 bases lining up with TRBD2. Germline V gives CDR1 MNHEY, CDR2 SVGAGI. The CDR3 has 15 residues. The trim removed 6 bases at V and 1 base at J, leaving 3 bases unmatched. The DNA for the CDR3 is TGTGCCAGCAGCCCGGGACTAGCGGGCACAGATACGCAGTATTTT. Translated, it gives CASSPGLAGTDTQYF.

The chain joins TRBV5-1 to TRBJ2-5; the D gene is possibly TRBD2 (5 bases). From germline, CDR1 is SGHRS and CDR2 YFSETQ. V was trimmed by 2 bases and J by 2 bases, leaving 7 bases between them. This CDR3 has 13 amino acids. The CDR3 protein is CASSFRGQETQYF. CDR3 coding DNA: TGCGCCAGCAGCTTCCGGGGACAAGAGACCCAGTACTTC.

This clone was detected only once. The chain links TRBV4-2 to TRBJ2-1, with D possibly being TRBD2 (7 bases). CDR1 is LGHNA and CDR2 is YNFKEQ in the germline V gene. The CDR3 is 16 amino acids. Trimming took off 0 bases at V and 4 bases at J, with 13 bases between the two ends. CDR3: CASSQDRGGGYNEQFF. The DNA for the CDR3 is TGTGCCAGCAGCCAAGATAGGGGAGGGGGTTACAATGAGCAGTTCTTC.

This clone was seen once. V usage is TRBV4-1 and J usage is TRBJ2-3; TRBD2 is a possible D gene (5 bases). The germline V and J ends were trimmed by 4 bases and 6 bases, with 11 bases remaining between them. Germline CDR1 MGHRA, CDR2 YSYEKL. CDR3 size: 13 residues. DNA for the CDR3: TGCGCCAGCAGCCCAAGCGGTGCGGATACGCAGTATTTT. Protein product: CASSPSGADTQYF.

This sequence joins TRBV27 and TRBJ2-7; 8 positions agree with TRBD2. CDR1 MNHEY and CDR2 SMNVEV come from the germline V gene (reference sequence). The CDR3 length is 13 residues. Losses at the gene ends were 6 bases for V and 2 bases for J; bases not matched to a gene: 3. The CDR3 reads CASRPGLAYEQYF. In DNA, the CDR3 is TGTGCCAGCAGACCGGGACTAGCCTACGAGCAGTACTTC.

The chain recombines TRBV4-2 with TRBJ2-3, with 7 bases identical to TRBD2. After removal of 0 bases from V and 0 bases from J, the junction contained 3 bases not matched to a gene. Germline V gene lookup returns CDR1 LGHNA and CDR2 YNFKEQ. The CDR3 runs 16 residues. The CDR3 sequence is CASSQEPSGSTDTQYF. CDR3 in DNA: TGTGCCAGCAGCCAAGAACCTAGCGGAAGCACAGATACGCAGTATTTT.

The genes are TRBV5-8 and TRBJ1-4, with 7 nucleotides matching TRBD1. V lost 3 bases, J lost 1 base, and 3 bases stayed unmatched. Germline assignment: CDR1 SGHTS and CDR2 YDEGEE. The CDR3 has 15 amino acids. Here the CDR3 reads CASSYGDRTNEKLFF. The CDR3 DNA sequence: TGTGCCAGCAGCTACGGGGACAGAACTAATGAAAAACTGTTTTTT.

The V gene is TRBV6-5, the J gene TRBJ2-1; D gene uncertain. Trimming left V 0 bases short and J 6 bases short, with 12 bases between. The CDR3 is 15 amino acids. The germline V gene has CDR1 MNHEY and CDR2 SVGAGI. CDR3: CASSYSSSPRNEQFF. The CDR3 DNA follows: TGTGCCAGCAGTTACTCTTCCTCCCCTCGCAATGAGCAGTTCTTC.

CDR3 sequence (DNA): TGTGCCAGCAGAGGGGGGACAGGGTCTCACAATGAGCAGTTCTTC. This gives the protein CASRGGTGSHNEQFF. The chain uses TRBV2 and TRBJ2-1, with 9 positions matching TRBD1. Germline V gene data show CDR1 as SNHLY and CDR2 as FYNNEI. There are 15 residues in the CDR3. After removal of 6 bases from V and 5 bases from J, the junction contained 8 bases not matched to a gene.

This clone was observed a single time. The chain is built from TRBV21-1 and TRBJ2-1; whether TRBD1, the table's D call, matches the DNA was not checked. TRBV21-1 is listed as a pseudogene. CDR3 length: 15 residues. CDR3: CASSSRQGFYNEQFF. For the CDR3, the DNA is TGTGCCAGCAGCAGCAGACAGGGGTTTTACAATGAGCAGTTCTTC.

V gene TRBV2 combines with J gene TRBJ1-2, with a tentative D call TRBD1 (6 bases). Germline V gene lookup returns CDR1 SNHLY and CDR2 FYNNEI. V was cut by 7 bases and J by 8 bases, with 17 bases left in between. The CDR3 consists of 13 residues. The CDR3 DNA sequence: TGTGCCAGCATGCGGACAGAGCTGGACGGCTACACCTTC. As protein: CASMRTELDGYTF.